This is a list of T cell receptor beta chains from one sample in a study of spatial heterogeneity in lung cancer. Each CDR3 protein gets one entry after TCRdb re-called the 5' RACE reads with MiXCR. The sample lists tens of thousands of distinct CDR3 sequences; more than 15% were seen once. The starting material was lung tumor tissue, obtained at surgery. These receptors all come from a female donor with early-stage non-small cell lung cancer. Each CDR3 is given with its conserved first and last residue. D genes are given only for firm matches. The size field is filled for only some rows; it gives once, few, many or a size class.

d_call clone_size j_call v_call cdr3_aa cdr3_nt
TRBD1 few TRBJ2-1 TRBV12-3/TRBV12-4 CASSFHRGQGYNEQFF TGTGCCAGCAGTTTCCATCGGGGACAGGGATACAATGAGCAGTTCTTC
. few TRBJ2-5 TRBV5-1 CASSPGVGETQYF TGCGCCAGCAGCCCAGGGGTCGGGGAGACCCAGTACTTC
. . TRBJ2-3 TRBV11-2 CASLGDRSTDTQYF TGTGCCAGCCTCGGCGATCGGAGCACAGATACGCAGTATTTT
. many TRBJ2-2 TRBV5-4 CASSDEPDTGELFF TGTGCCAGCAGTGACGAACCGGACACCGGGGAGCTGTTTTTT
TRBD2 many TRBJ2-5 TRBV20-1 CSARDLDSPGLAARTQYF TGCAGTGCTAGAGACCTCGACTCACCGGGACTAGCCGCCAGGACCCAGTACTTC
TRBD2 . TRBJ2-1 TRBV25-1 CASSDRSLAAYNEQFF TGTGCCAGCAGTGATAGGTCCCTAGCGGCCTACAATGAGCAGTTCTTC
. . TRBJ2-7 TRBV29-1 CSVDRGAAYEQYF TGCAGCGTTGATAGGGGGGCGGCCTACGAGCAGTACTTC
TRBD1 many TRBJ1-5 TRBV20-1 CSANPGGRNQPQHF TGCAGTGCTAACCCAGGGGGACGCAATCAGCCCCAGCATTTT
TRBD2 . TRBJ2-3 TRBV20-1 CSASGRAGGSDTQYF TGCAGTGCTAGCGGCCGAGCGGGAGGGTCAGATACGCAGTATTTT
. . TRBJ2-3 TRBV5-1 CASSPVRTDTQYF TGCGCCAGCAGCCCGGTAAGGACAGATACGCAGTATTTT
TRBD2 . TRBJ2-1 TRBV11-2 CASSLSFLAGYNEQFF TGTGCCAGCAGCTTAAGTTTCCTAGCGGGGTACAATGAGCAGTTCTTC
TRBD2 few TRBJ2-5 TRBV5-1 CASSRTSGDQETQYF TGCGCCAGCAGCCGGACTAGCGGGGACCAAGAGACCCAGTACTTC
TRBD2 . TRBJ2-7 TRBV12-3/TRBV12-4 CASSDTSGAYEQYF TGTGCCAGCAGCGATACTAGCGGGGCCTACGAGCAGTACTTC
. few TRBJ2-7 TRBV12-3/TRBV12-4 CASGRGGEQYF TGTGCCAGCGGACGAGGGGGCGAGCAGTACTTC
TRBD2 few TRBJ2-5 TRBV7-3 CASSLNGRYQETQYF TGTGCCAGCAGCTTAAACGGGAGGTACCAAGAGACCCAGTACTTC
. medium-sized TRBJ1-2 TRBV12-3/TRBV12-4 CASRSSLGWGYTF TGTGCCAGCAGATCCTCCTTGGGGTGGGGCTACACCTTC